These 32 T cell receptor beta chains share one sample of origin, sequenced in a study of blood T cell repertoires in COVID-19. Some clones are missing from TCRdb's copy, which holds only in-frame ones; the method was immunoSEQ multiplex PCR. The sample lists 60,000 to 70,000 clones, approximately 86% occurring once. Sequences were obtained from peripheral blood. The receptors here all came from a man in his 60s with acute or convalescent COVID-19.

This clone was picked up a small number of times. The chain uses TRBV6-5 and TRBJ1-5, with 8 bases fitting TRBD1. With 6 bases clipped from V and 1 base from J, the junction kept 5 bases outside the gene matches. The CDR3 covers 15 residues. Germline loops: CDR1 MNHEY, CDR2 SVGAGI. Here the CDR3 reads CASRAGGRSNQPQHF. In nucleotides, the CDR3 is TGTGCCAGCAGAGCAGGGGGCCGGAGCAATCAGCCCCAGCATTTT.

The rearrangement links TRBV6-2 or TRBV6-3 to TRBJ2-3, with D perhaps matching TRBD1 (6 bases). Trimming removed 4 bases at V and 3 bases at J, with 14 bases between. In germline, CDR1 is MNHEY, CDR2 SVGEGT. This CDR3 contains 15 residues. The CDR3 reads CASSSRGTDTDTQYF. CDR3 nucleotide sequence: TGTGCCAGCAGTTCCAGGGGTACGGATACAGATACGCAGTATTTT.

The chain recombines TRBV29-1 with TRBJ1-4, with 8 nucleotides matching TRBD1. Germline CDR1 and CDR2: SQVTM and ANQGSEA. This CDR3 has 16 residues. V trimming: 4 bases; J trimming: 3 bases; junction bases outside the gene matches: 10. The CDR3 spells CSVATGDSYANEKLFF. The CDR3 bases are TGCAGCGTTGCGACAGGGGACTCCTACGCTAATGAAAAACTGTTTTTT.

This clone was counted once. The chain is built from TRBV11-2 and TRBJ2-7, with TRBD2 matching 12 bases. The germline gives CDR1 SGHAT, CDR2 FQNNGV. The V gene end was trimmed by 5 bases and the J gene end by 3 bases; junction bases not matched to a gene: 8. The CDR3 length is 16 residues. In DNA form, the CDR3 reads TGTGCCAGCAGCCAAGGACTAGCGGGGCTCTTCTACGAGCAGTACTTC. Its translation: CASSQGLAGLFYEQYF.

CDR3: CASSLVGGGDYGYTF. The CDR3 bases are TGTGCCAGCAGCTTAGTTGGAGGGGGGGACTATGGCTACACCTTC. The chain employs TRBV11-2 and TRBJ1-2, with D possibly matching TRBD1 (6 bases). The length of the CDR3 is 15 residues. Looked up from germline, CDR1 is SGHAT and CDR2 is FQNNGV. With 1 base removed from V and 3 bases from J, the gap between germline ends came to 12 bases.

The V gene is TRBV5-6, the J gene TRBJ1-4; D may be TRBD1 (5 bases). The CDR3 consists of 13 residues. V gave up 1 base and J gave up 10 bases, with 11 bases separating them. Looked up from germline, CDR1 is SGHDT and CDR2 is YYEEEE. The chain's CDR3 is CASSLLRGGKLFF. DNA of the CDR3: TGTGCCAGCAGCTTGTTAAGGGGTGGAAAACTGTTTTTT.

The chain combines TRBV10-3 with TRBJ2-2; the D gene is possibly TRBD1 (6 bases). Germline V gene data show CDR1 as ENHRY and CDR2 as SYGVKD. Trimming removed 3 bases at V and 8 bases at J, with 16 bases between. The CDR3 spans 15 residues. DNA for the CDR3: TGTGCCATCAGTGAACTGTCAGGGGCGCAGGGGGAGCTGTTTTTT. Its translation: CAISELSGAQGELFF.

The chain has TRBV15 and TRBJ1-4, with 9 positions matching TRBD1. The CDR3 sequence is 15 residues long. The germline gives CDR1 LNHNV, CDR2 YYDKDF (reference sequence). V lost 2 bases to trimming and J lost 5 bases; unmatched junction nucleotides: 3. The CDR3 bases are TGTGCCACCAGCAGAAGACAGGGGGGGAATGAAAAACTGTTTTTT. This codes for CATSRRQGGNEKLFF.

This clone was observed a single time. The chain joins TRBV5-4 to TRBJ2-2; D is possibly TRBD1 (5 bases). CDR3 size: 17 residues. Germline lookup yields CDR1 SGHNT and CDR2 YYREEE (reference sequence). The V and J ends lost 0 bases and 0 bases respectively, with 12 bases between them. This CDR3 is CASSLGPTTANTGELFF. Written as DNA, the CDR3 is TGTGCCAGCAGCTTGGGACCGACGACAGCGAACACCGGGGAGCTGTTTTTT.

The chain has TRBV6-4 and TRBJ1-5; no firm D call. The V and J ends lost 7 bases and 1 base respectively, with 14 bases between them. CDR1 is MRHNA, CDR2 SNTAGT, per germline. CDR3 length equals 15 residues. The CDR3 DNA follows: TGTGCCAGCAAGCGCACCGCCTGGAGCAATCAGCCCCAGCATTTT. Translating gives CASKRTAWSNQPQHF.

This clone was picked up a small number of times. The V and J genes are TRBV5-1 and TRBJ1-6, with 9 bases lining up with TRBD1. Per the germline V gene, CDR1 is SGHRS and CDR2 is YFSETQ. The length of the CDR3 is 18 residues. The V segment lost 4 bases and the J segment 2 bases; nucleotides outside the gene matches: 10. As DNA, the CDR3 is TGCGCCAGCAGCCCGGGACAGGGAAGAATCACCTATAATTCACCCCTCCACTTT. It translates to CASSPGQGRITYNSPLHF.

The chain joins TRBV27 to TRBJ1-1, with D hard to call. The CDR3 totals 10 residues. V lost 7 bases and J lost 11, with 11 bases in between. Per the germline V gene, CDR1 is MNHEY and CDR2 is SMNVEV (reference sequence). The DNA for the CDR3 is TGTGCCAGCACCAAGACGGGTGCTTTCTTT. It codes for CASTKTGAFF.

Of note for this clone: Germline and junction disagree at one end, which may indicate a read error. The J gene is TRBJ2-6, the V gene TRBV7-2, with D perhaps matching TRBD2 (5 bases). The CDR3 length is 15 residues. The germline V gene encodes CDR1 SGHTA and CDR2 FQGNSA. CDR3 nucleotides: TGTGCCGGCAGCCCGAGGGAACGTGGGGCCAACGTCCTGACTTTC. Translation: CAGSPRERGANVLTF. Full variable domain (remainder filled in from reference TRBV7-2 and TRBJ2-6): GAGVSQSPSNKVTEKGKDVELRCDPISGHTALYWYRQSLGQGLEFLIYFQGNSAPDKSGLPSDRFSAERTGGSVSTLTIQRTQQEDSAVYLCAGSPRERGANVLTFGAGSRLTVL.

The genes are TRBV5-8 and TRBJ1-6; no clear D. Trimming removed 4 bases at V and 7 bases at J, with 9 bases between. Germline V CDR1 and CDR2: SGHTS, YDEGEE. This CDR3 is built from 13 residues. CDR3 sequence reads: CASSPIVNSPLHF. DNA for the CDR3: TGTGCCAGCAGCCCGATAGTAAATTCACCCCTCCACTTT. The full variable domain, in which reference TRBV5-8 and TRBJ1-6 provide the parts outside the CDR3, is EAGVTQSPTHLIKTRGQQATLRCSPISGHTSVYWYQQALGLGLQFLLWYDEGEERNRGNFPPRFSGRQFPNYSSELNVNALELEDSALYLCASSPIVNSPLHFGNGTRLTVT.

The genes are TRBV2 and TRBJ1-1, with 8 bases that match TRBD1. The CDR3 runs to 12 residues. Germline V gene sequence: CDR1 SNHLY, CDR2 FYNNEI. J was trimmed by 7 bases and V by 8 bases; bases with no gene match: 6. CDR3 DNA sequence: TGTGCCAGCCGTCAGGGGGCGGATGAAGCTTTCTTT. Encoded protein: CASRQGADEAFF.

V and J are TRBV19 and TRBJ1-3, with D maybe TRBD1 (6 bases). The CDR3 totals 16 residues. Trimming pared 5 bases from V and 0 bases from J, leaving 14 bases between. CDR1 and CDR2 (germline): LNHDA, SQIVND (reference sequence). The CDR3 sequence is CASSPLNRDSGNTIYF. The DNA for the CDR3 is TGTGCCAGTAGTCCTTTGAACAGGGACTCTGGAAACACCATATATTTT. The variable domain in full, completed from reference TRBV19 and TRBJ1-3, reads DGGITQSPKYLFRKEGQNVTLSCEQNLNHDAMYWYRQDPGQGLRLIYYSQIVNDFQKGDIAEGYSVSREKKESFPLTVTSAQKNPTAFYLCASSPLNRDSGNTIYFGEGSWLTVV.

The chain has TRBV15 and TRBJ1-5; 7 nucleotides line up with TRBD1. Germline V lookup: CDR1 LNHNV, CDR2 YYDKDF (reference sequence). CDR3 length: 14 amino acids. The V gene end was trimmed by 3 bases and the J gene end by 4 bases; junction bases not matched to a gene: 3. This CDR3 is CATSRDRLNQPQHF. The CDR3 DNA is TGTGCCACCAGCAGGGACAGGCTAAATCAGCCCCAGCATTTT.

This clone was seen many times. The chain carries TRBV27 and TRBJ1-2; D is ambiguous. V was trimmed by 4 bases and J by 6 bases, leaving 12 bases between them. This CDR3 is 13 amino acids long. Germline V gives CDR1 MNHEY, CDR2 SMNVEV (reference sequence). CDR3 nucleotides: TGTGCCAGCAGTTCCGCGATATCCCATGGCTACACCTTC. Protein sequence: CASSSAISHGYTF.

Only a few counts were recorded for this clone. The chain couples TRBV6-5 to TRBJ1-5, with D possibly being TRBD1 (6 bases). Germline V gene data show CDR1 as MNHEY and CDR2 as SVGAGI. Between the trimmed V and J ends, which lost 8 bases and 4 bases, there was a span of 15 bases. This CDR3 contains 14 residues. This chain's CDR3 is CASGNRGHNQPQHF. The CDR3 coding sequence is TGTGCCAGCGGAAACCGGGGACATAATCAGCCCCAGCATTTT.

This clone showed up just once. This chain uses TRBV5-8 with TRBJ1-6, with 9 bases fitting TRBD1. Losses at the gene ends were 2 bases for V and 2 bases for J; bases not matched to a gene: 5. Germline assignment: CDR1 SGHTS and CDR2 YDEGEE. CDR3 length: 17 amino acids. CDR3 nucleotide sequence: TGTGCCAGCAGCTTAGGACAGGGGATCACCTATAATTCACCCCTCCACTTT. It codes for CASSLGQGITYNSPLHF.

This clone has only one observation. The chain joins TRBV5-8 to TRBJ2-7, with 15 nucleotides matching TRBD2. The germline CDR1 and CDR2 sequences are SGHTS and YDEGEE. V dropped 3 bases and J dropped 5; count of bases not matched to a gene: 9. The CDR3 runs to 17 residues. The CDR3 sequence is CASSSGTSGGQVHEQYF. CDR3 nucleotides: TGTGCCAGCAGCTCTGGGACTAGCGGGGGGCAGGTTCACGAGCAGTACTTC. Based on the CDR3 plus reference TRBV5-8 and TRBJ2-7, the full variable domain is EAGVTQSPTHLIKTRGQQATLRCSPISGHTSVYWYQQALGLGLQFLLWYDEGEERNRGNFPPRFSGRQFPNYSSELNVNALELEDSALYLCASSSGTSGGQVHEQYFGPGTRLTVT.

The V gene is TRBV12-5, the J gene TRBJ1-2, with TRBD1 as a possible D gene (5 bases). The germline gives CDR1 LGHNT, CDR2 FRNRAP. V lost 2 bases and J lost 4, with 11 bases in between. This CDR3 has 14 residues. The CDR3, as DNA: TGTGCTAGTGGTTTGTCGGACATCTTCTATGGCTACACCTTC. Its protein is CASGLSDIFYGYTF. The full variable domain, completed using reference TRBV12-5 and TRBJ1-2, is DARVTQTPRHKVTEMGQEVTMRCQPILGHNTVFWYRQTMMQGLELLAYFRNRAPLDDSGMPKDRFSAEMPDATLATLKIQPSEPRDSAVYFCASGLSDIFYGYTFGSGTRLTVV.

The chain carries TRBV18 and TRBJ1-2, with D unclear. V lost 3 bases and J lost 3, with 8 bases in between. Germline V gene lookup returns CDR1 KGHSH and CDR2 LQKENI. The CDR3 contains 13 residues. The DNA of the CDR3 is TGTGCCAGCTCACCTGACGGAGACTATGGCTACACCTTC. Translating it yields CASSPDGDYGYTF.

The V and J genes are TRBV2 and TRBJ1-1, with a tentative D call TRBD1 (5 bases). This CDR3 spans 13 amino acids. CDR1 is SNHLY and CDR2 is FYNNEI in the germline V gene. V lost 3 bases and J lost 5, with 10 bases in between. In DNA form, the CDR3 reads TGTGCCAGCAGTGACCAGGGTTGGACTGAAGCTTTCTTT. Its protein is CASSDQGWTEAFF.

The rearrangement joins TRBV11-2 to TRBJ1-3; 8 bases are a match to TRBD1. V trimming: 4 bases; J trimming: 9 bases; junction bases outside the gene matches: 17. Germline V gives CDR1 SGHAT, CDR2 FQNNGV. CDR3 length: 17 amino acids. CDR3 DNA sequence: TGTGCCAGCAGCTCCCCCCGCGGCAGGGGGCTCGCTGGCACCATATATTTT. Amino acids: CASSSPRGRGLAGTIYF.

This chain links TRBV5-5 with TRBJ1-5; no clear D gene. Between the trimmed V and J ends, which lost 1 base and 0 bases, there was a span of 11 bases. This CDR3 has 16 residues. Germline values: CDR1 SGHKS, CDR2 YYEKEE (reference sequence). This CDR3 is CASSLHTRTSNQPQHF. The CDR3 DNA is TGTGCCAGCAGCTTGCATACGAGAACTAGCAATCAGCCCCAGCATTTT.

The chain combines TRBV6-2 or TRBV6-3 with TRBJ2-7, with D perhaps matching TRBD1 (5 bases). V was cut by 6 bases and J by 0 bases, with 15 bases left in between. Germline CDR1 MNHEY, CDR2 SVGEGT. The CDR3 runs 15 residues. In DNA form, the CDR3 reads TGTGCCAGCAGCCGAGACAGAGCAAACTCCTACGAGCAGTACTTC. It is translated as CASSRDRANSYEQYF.

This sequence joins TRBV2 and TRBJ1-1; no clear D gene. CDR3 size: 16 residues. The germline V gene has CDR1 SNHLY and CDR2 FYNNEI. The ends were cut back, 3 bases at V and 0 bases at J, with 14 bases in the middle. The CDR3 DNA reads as TGTGCCAGCAGTGATCCCAACGAAATAGTGAACACTGAAGCTTTCTTT. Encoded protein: CASSDPNEIVNTEAFF.

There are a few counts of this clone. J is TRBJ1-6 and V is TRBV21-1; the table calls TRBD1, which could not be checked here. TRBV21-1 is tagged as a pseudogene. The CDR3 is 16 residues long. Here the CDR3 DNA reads TGTGCCAGCAGCAAAGAAGGTACAGTTTATAATTCACCCCTCCACTTT. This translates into CASSKEGTVYNSPLHF.

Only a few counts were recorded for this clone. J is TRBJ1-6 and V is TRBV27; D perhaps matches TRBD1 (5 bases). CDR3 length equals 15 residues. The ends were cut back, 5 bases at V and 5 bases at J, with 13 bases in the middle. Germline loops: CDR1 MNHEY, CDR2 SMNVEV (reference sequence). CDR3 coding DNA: TGTGCCAGCAGTCAGGGAAGCTTAGATAATTCACCCCTCCACTTT. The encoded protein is CASSQGSLDNSPLHF.

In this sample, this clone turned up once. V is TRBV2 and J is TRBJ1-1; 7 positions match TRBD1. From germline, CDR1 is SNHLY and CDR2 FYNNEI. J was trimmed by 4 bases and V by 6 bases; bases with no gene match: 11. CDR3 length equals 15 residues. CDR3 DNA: TGTGCCAGCAGAACCAGACAGGGATTGGGCACTGAAGCTTTCTTT. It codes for CASRTRQGLGTEAFF.

This CDR3 reads CASSYFGQITDTQYF. Here the CDR3 DNA reads TGTGCCAGCAGTTACTTCGGACAGATCACAGATACGCAGTATTTT. The rearrangement uses TRBV6-5 and TRBJ2-3; perhaps TRBD1 as D (6 bases). There are 15 residues in the CDR3. From germline, CDR1 is MNHEY and CDR2 SVGAGI. V lost 1 base and J 2 bases, leaving 10 bases between the germline ends.